This T cell receptor beta chain originates from a study of post-analysis software for immune sequencing data. Study context: Included courses were relapsing-remitting and secondary progressive multiple sclerosis; progressive-relapsing multiple sclerosis was also included.

This clonotype came up a few times. The antigen is not known. CDR3 length: 13 residues. Between the trimmed V and J ends, which lost 7 bases and 2 bases, there was a span of 12 bases. Germline CDR1 reads MNHNS; CDR2 reads SASEGT. The TCR beta cDNA libraries carried unique molecular identifiers. Some 500,000 cDNA molecules were recovered from an input of 1 to 10 million T cells. TCRdb redid the calling of the PCR reads with MiXCR, one entry per CDR3 protein. Here the sample spans some 370,000 distinct CDR3 sequences, roughly 38% being singletons. Study conclusions and caveats: Roughly 5 TRBV segments were significantly more frequent in patients than in controls. TRBV5-6, TRBV5-1 and TRBV20-1 were among these segments. By F measure, strong co-clustering occurred among samples prepared in the same batch. Controls had significantly higher normalized Chao1 diversity than multiple sclerosis patients.

This clonotype was obtained from a girl between 5 and 17 years old with multiple sclerosis. Sequences were obtained from blood. V usage is TRBV6-1 and J usage is TRBJ2-7; D may be TRBD1 or TRBD2 (5 bases each). The CDR3 loop is CASKDPGPYEQYF. CDR3 nucleotide sequence: TGTGCCAGCAAGGATCCGGGACCCTACGAGCAGTACTTC.